The 6 T cell receptor beta chains listed next were all sequenced from one sample in a study of blood T cell repertoires in COVID-19. Assay: immunoSEQ multiplex PCR; the TCRdb copy retains only in-frame clones and omits some. The sample holds roughly 160,000 clones, 82% seen once. Sequencing was carried out using peripheral blood. The source is a woman older than 75 with active or convalescent COVID-19.

This chain connects TRBV5-4 to TRBJ2-1; possible D gene TRBD1, 8 bases. The CDR3 sequence is 16 residues long. The germline V gene has CDR1 SGHNT and CDR2 YYREEE (reference sequence). V was trimmed by 4 bases and J by 7 bases, leaving 21 bases between them. Written as DNA, the CDR3 is TGTGCCAGCAGCCAGGGGGGGGCAGGGGGCCAAAATGAGCAGTTCTTC. Amino acid sequence: CASSQGGAGGQNEQFF. Drawing the rest from reference TRBV5-4 and TRBJ2-1, the complete variable domain is ETGVTQSPTHLIKTRGQQVTLRCSSQSGHNTVSWYQQALGQGPQFIFQYYREEENGRGNFPPRFSGLQFPNYSSELNVNALELDDSALYLCASSQGGAGGQNEQFFGPGTRLTVL.

This clone is a singleton in its sample. The genes are TRBV6-4 and TRBJ2-1; 7 bases map to TRBD2. After removal of 4 bases from V and 2 bases from J, the junction contained 8 bases not matched to a gene. Germline assignment: CDR1 MRHNA and CDR2 SNTAGT. CDR3 length: 16 residues. This chain's CDR3 is CASSAGGSRPYNEQFF. CDR3 sequence (DNA): TGTGCCAGCAGTGCGGGCGGGAGTAGGCCCTACAATGAGCAGTTCTTC.

This clone was seen a few times. J is TRBJ1-4 and V is TRBV18; TRBD1 aligns across 10 bases. The CDR3 is made up of 15 amino acids. The germline V gene has CDR1 KGHSH and CDR2 LQKENI. V lost 4 bases, J lost 4 bases, and 3 bases stayed unmatched. This chain's CDR3 is CASSHGTGDNEKLFF. DNA for the CDR3: TGTGCCAGCTCACACGGGACAGGGGATAATGAAAAACTGTTTTTT.

The sample holds a few counts of this clone. Other DNA sequences in this specimen translate into the identical CDR3. The chain recombines TRBV6-5 with TRBJ2-3, with 9 bases that match TRBD2. V gave up 6 bases and J gave up 0 bases; unmatched junction bases: 4. This CDR3 is built from 15 residues. The V gene's germline CDR1 is MNHEY and CDR2 SVGAGI. This CDR3 reads CASRRTSGSTDTQYF. The CDR3 bases are TGTGCCAGCAGGCGCACTAGCGGGAGCACAGATACGCAGTATTTT.

The CDR3 region has the DNA TGCAGTGCTAGTGACAGAACACCTCCCTACGAGCAGTACTTC. It encodes CSASDRTPPYEQYF. The V gene is TRBV20-1, the J gene TRBJ2-7; D is possibly TRBD1 (5 bases). Trimming stripped 3 bases from V and 2 bases from J, with 14 bases between. Germline CDR1 is DFQATT and CDR2 is SNEGSKA (reference sequence). The length of the CDR3 is 14 residues.

This chain joins TRBV2 and TRBJ1-5; 7 bases agree with TRBD1. V dropped 6 bases and J dropped 0; count of bases not matched to a gene: 14. Germline V gives CDR1 SNHLY, CDR2 FYNNEI. There are 18 residues in the CDR3. CDR3 bases: TGTGCCAGCAGAGCCAGATTCGGGACAGCTTATAGCAATCAGCCCCAGCATTTT. Protein: CASRARFGTAYSNQPQHF.